The rows below give T cell receptor beta chains drawn from one sample of a study of cytomegalovirus exposure and HLA in healthy donors. Libraries were prepared by immunoSEQ multiplex PCR; TCRdb keeps only in-frame clonotypes and omits some of them. The profile covers about 150,000 clones, with around 84% appearing a single time and 2% to 3% taken by the ten largest. The sequencing input was PBMCs. These receptors all stem from a man aged 30 to 45 in good health and CMV-seropositive. CDR3s include the opening cysteine and the closing phenylalanine or tryptophan. The order of the fields is clone size, V gene, J gene, D gene, CDR3 length, CDR3 protein, CDR3 DNA. D genes are given only for firm matches. For some rows the clone size is stated as once, few or many, or as a class when expanded; others skip it.

>NA|TRBV21-1|TRBJ1-1|NA|16
CASRPRDSQIRTEAFF
TGTGCCAGCAGGCCCCGGGACAGCCAAATTAGGACTGAAGCTTTCTTT
>few|TRBV5-6|TRBJ2-2|NA|14
CASSLYRNTGELFF
TGTGCCAGCAGCTTGTACAGAAACACCGGGGAGCTGTTTTTT
>NA|TRBV7-2|TRBJ2-2|NA|15
CASSLVVGVTGELFF
TGTGCCAGCAGCTTAGTAGTAGGGGTCACCGGGGAGCTGTTTTTT
>NA|TRBV18|TRBJ1-2|TRBD1|15
CASSHTPGTGGGYTF
TGTGCCAGCTCACACACCCCCGGGACAGGAGGCGGCTACACCTTC
>NA|TRBV9|TRBJ1-2|TRBD1|14
CASSVVRDRGGYTF
TGTGCCAGCAGCGTAGTCCGGGACAGGGGAGGCTACACCTTC
>NA|TRBV11-3|TRBJ2-7|TRBD2|15
CASSSRGLAVYEQYF
TGTGCCAGCAGCTCAAGGGGACTAGCGGTATACGAGCAGTACTTC
>NA|TRBV30|TRBJ1-2|NA|12
CAWSVSLYGYTF
TGTGCCTGGAGTGTCTCCCTTTATGGCTACACCTTC
>NA|TRBV30|TRBJ2-3|NA|17
CAWSVARETPNTDTQYF
TGTGCCTGGAGTGTGGCACGGGAGACCCCAAACACAGATACGCAGTATTTT
>NA|TRBV13|TRBJ2-2|TRBD1|15
CASSSAGTDTGELFF
TGTGCCAGCAGCTCCGCCGGGACAGACACCGGGGAGCTGTTTTTT
>NA|TRBV19|TRBJ1-1|TRBD1|16
CASSRVTGGLNTEAFF
TGTGCCAGTAGTAGGGTGACAGGGGGGCTGAACACTGAAGCTTTCTTT
>NA|TRBV2|TRBJ1-3|NA|12
CASSVNEGTIYF
TGTGCCAGCAGTGTCAACGAGGGAACCATATATTTT
>NA|TRBV19|TRBJ2-4|NA|13
CASRELAKNIQYF
TGTGCCAGCCGGGAACTAGCCAAAAACATTCAGTACTTC
>NA|TRBV19|TRBJ2-2|NA|13
CASSTGLGGELFF
TGTGCCAGTAGTACGGGGTTGGGGGGGGAGCTGTTTTTT
>few|TRBV5-1|TRBJ2-7|TRBD1|14
CASSRDSTNYEQYF
TGCGCCAGCAGCAGGGACAGTACCAACTACGAGCAGTACTTC
>NA|TRBV2|TRBJ1-2|TRBD1|14
CASSKDRVDSGYTF
TGTGCCAGCAGTAAAGACAGGGTTGACAGTGGCTACACCTTC
>NA|TRBV28|TRBJ1-1|TRBD1|17
CASSLHPDRAANTEAFF
TGTGCCAGCAGCTTACATCCGGACAGGGCGGCGAACACTGAAGCTTTCTTT
>NA|TRBV2|TRBJ2-3|TRBD2|17
CASSGVGLAGVTDTQYF
TGTGCCAGCAGCGGAGTAGGTCTAGCGGGAGTTACAGATACGCAGTATTTT
>NA|TRBV7-2|TRBJ2-5|NA|16
CASSLNSRENKETQYF
TGTGCCAGCAGCTTAAATTCCCGGGAGAACAAAGAGACCCAGTACTTC
>NA|TRBV19|TRBJ1-5|NA|12
CASKGPNQPQHF
TGTGCCAGTAAGGGGCCCAATCAGCCCCAGCATTTT
>NA|TRBV7-3|TRBJ2-1|NA|13
CASSSGGGYEQFF
TGTGCCAGCAGCTCTGGCGGAGGATATGAGCAGTTCTTC
>once|TRBV7-8|TRBJ1-2|TRBD1|19
CASSFRDRVRRYANYGYTF
TGTGCCAGCAGCTTCCGGGACAGGGTCCGCCGATATGCAAACTATGGCTACACCTTC
>NA|TRBV14|TRBJ2-1|NA|13
CASSQEGGTGPFF
TGTGCCAGCAGCCAAGAGGGGGGGACAGGTCCCTTCTTC
>NA|TRBV4-2|TRBJ1-3|NA|19
CASSQDWALTGISGNTIYF
TGTGCCAGCAGCCAAGATTGGGCTTTGACGGGAATCTCTGGAAACACCATATATTTT
>NA|TRBV19|TRBJ1-5|NA|19
CASSINRGRLSYSNQPQHF
TGTGCCAGTAGTATAAATAGGGGCCGCCTCTCCTATAGCAATCAGCCCCAGCATTTT
>NA|TRBV4-3|TRBJ2-2|NA|16
CASSQVGALKGGELFF
TGCGCCAGCAGCCAAGTTGGGGCTCTGAAGGGCGGGGAGCTGTTTTTT
>NA|TRBV7-9|TRBJ2-7|TRBD2|14
CASSFLAGTYEQYF
TGTGCCAGCAGCTTTCTAGCGGGAACCTACGAGCAGTACTTC
>NA|TRBV27|TRBJ2-2|NA|19
CASSLRPGASWADTGELFF
TGTGCCAGCAGTTTAAGGCCAGGGGCGTCCTGGGCGGACACCGGGGAGCTGTTTTTT
>few|TRBV4-1|TRBJ1-2|NA|14
CASSRGRALGGYTF
TGCGCCAGCAGCCGGGGCAGGGCTTTGGGAGGCTACACCTTC
>NA|TRBV18|TRBJ1-1|NA|15
CASSPTGGMNTEAFF
TGTGCCAGCTCACCGACCGGAGGGATGAACACTGAAGCTTTCTTT
>NA|TRBV5-1|TRBJ1-6|NA|16
CASSLGATSYNSPLHF
TGCGCCAGCAGCTTGGGAGCTACCTCCTATAATTCACCCCTCCACTTT
>NA|TRBV13|TRBJ1-1|NA|14
CASSLGRGNTEAFF
TGTGCCAGCAGCTTAGGCAGGGGGAACACTGAAGCTTTCTTT
>NA|TRBV4-3|TRBJ2-5|TRBD2|17
CASSPQLAGGPGETQYF
TGCGCCAGCAGCCCCCAACTAGCGGGAGGGCCGGGAGAGACCCAGTACTTC
>once|TRBV27|TRBJ2-1|TRBD2|17
CASSLEWGGRRSNEQFF
TGTGCCAGCAGTTTAGAATGGGGCGGGAGGAGAAGCAATGAGCAGTTCTTC
>NA|TRBV7-6|TRBJ2-1|TRBD2|15
CASSLEGGSGNEQFF
TGTGCCAGCAGCTTAGAGGGCGGGAGTGGGAATGAGCAGTTCTTC
>NA|TRBV7-3|TRBJ2-5|NA|15
CASSFGGLAGETQYF
TGTGCCAGCAGCTTCGGAGGGCTAGCCGGAGAGACCCAGTACTTC
>few|TRBV4-1|TRBJ1-4|NA|14
CASSQPSVREKLFF
TGCGCCAGCAGCCAACCCTCTGTTCGGGAAAAACTGTTTTTT
>NA|TRBV7-3|TRBJ1-1|TRBD1|14
CASSPRTGRTEAFF
TGTGCCAGCAGCCCCCGGACAGGGAGGACTGAAGCTTTCTTT
>NA|TRBV18|TRBJ1-1|NA|15
CASSVGLQGNTEAFF
TGTGCCAGCTCTGTGGGGTTACAGGGGAACACTGAAGCTTTCTTT
>NA|TRBV27|TRBJ2-4|NA|14
CASRPTGTKNIQYF
TGTGCCAGCAGACCTACAGGGACCAAAAACATTCAGTACTTC
>NA|TRBV7-9|TRBJ1-5|TRBD1|16
CASSLDTGGSNQPQHF
TGTGCCAGCAGCTTAGATACAGGGGGAAGCAATCAGCCCCAGCATTTT
>NA|TRBV6-1|TRBJ2-7|NA|13
CASSGGETSEQYF
TGTGCCAGCAGTGGCGGGGAGACCTCCGAGCAGTACTTC